This TCR beta chain was documented in a study of cytomegalovirus exposure and HLA in healthy donors. Study context: From 150 million to 200 million T cells, an earlier analysis saw roughly 100 million unique TCR beta sequences. Study outcomes and limitations: Links to common viral pathogens appeared, in a later analysis, for several of the most significant clusters. A missense variant in DCLRE1C was later tied to TCR beta V- and J-gene trimming. Cytomegalovirus-associated TCR beta chains were listed, numbering roughly 150.

In the case of this clone: Its antigen is not identified.

The germline V gene encodes CDR1 SGHNT and CDR2 YYREEE (reference sequence). The CDR3 length is 15 residues. Trimming took 2 bases from V and 0 from J, leaving 8 bases between them. PCR involved 60 Vbeta and 13 Jbeta primers. Clones were sequenced by immunoSEQ multiplex PCR, and TCRdb holds only the in-frame ones, with some missing. The data show 200,000 or so clones, 78% seen once. The sequencing sample was made of PBMCs. This chain uses TRBV5-4 with TRBJ2-2; D gene uncertain. This receptor was taken from a woman aged 30 to 39 in good health and CMV-seropositive. DNA for the CDR3: TGTGCCAGCAGCTTACGACAACCGAACACCGGGGAGCTGTTTTTT. This encodes CASSLRQPNTGELFF.